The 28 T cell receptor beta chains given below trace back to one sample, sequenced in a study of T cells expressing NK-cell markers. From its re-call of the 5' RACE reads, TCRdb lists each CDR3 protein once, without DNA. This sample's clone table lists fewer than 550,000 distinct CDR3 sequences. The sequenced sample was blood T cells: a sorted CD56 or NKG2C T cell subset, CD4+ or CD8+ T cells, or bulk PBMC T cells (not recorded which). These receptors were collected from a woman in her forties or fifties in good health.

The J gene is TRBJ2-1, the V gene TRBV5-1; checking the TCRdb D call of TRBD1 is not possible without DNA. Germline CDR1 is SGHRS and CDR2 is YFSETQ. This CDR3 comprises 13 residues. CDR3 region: CASSLTLAHEQFF.

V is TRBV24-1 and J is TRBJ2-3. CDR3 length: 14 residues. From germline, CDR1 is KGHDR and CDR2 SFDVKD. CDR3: CATSDPRLLDTQYF.

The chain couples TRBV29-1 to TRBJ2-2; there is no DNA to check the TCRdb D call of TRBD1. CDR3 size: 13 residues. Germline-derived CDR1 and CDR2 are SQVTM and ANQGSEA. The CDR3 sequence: CSAGGGFTGELFF.

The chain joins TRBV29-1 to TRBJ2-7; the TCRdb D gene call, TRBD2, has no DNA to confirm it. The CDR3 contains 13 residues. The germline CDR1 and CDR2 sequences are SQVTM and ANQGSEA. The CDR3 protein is CSVRLAGRREQYF.

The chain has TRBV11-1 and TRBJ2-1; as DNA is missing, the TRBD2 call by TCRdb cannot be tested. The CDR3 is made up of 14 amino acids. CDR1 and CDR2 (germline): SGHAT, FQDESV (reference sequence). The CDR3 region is CASMASGSYNEQFF. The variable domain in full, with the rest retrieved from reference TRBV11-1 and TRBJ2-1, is EAEVAQSPRYKITEKSQAVAFWCDPISGHATLYWYRQILGQGPELLVQFQDESVVDDSQLPKDRFSAERLKGVDSTLKIQPAELGDSAMYLCASMASGSYNEQFFGPGTRLTVL.

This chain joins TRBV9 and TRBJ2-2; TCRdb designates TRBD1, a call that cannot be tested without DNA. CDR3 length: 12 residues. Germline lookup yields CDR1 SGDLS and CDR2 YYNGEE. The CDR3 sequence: CAGQGAAGELFF.

The CDR3 is CASSFLGSQPQHF. This chain uses TRBV28 with TRBJ1-5. The CDR3 is 13 amino acids. The germline V gene encodes CDR1 MDHEN and CDR2 SYDVKM. The full variable domain, with the rest looked up from reference TRBV28 and TRBJ1-5, is DVKVTQSSRYLVKRTGEKVFLECVQDMDHENMFWYRQDPGLGLRLIYFSYDVKMKEKGDIPEGYSVSREKKERFSLILESASTNQTSMYLCASSFLGSQPQHFGDGTRLSIL.

The CDR3 sequence: CASSKDGTGYYEQYF. The chain couples TRBV7-3 to TRBJ2-7. The CDR3 covers 15 residues. Germline V CDR1 and CDR2: SGHTA, FQGTGA.

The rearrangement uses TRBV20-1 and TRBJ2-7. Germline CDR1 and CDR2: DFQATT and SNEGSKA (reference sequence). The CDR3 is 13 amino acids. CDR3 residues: CSARIQDNYEQYF.

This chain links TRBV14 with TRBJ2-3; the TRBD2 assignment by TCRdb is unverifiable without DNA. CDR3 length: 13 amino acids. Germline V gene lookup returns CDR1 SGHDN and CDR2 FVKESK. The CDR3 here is CASSVAGAKTQYF.

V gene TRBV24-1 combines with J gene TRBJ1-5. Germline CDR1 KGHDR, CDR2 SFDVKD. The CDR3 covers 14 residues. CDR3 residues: CATSDSISGQPQHF.

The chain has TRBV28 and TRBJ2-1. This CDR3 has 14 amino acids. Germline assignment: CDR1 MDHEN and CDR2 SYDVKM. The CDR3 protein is CASIRAAVHNEQFF.

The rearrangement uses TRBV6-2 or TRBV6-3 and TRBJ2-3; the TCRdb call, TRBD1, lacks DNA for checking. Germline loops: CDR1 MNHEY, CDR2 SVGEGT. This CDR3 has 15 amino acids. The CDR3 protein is CASSPAGQGGDTQYF.

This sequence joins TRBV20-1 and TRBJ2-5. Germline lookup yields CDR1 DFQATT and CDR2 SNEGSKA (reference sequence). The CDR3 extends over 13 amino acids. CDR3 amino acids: CSAVQRIYETQYF.

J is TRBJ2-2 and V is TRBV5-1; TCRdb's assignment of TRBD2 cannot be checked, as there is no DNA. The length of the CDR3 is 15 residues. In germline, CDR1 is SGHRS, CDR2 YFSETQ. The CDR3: CASSLQPRESGELFF.

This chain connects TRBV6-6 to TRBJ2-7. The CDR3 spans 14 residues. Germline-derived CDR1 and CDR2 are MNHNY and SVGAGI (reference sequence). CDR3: CASSYQTRTYEQYF.

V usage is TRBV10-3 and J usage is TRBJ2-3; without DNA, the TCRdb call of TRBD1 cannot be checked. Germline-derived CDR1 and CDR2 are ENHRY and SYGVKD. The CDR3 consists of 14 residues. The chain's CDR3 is CAISPGPSTDTQYF.

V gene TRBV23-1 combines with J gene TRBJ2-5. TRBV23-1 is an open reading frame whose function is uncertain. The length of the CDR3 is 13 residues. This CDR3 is CASSLGQKETQYF.

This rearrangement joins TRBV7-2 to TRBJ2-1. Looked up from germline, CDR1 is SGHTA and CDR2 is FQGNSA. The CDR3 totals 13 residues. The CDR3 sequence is CASSLGRTGIGFF.

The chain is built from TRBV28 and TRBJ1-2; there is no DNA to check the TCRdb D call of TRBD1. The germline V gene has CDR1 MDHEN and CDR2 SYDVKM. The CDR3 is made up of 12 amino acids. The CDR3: CASSLSGVGYTF.

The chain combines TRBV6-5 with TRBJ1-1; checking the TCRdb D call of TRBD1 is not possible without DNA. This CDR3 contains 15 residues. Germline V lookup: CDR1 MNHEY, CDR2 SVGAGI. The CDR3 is CASSRDRGFVTEAFF.

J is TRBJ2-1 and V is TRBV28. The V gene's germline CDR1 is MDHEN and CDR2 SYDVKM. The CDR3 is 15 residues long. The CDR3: CASSLARSPYNEQFF.

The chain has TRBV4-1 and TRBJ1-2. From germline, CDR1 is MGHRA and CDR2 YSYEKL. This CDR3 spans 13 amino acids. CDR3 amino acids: CASSQVGRIGYTF.

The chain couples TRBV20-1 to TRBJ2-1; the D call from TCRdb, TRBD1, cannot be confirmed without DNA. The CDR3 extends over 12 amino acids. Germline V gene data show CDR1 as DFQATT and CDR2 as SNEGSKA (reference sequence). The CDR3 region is CSARLSLGPQFF.

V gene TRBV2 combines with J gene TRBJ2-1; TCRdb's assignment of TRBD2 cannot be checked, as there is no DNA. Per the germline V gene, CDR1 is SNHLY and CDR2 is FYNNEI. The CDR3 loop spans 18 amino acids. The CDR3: CASSEIALAGTADHEQFF.

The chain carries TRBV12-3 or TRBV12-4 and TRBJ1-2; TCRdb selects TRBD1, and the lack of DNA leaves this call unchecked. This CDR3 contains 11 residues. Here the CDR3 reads CASGGPLGYTF.

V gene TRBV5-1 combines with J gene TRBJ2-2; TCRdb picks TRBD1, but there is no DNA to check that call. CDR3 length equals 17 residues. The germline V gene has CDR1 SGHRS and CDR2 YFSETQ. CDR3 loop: CASSSGLTGRNTGELFF.

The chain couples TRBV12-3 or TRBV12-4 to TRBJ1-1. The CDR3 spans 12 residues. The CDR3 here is CASSLQLWEAFF.